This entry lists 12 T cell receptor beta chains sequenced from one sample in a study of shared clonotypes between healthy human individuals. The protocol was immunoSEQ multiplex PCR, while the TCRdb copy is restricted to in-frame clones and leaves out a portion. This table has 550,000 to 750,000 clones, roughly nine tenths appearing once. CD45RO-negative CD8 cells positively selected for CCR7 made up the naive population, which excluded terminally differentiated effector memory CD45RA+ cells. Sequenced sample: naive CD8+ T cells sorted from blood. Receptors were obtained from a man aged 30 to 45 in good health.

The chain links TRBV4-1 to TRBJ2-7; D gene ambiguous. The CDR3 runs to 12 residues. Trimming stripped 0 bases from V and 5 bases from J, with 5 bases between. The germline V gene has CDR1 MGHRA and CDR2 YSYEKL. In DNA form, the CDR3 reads TGCGCCAGCAGCCAAGATATGAACGAGCAGTACTTC. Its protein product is CASSQDMNEQYF.

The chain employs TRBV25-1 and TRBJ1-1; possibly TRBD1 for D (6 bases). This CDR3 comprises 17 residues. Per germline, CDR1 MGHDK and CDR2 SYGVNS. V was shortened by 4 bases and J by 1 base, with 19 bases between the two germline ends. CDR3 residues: CASSAGALGRTNTEAFF. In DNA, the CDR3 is TGTGCCAGCAGTGCGGGGGCACTCGGACGGACGAACACTGAAGCTTTCTTT.

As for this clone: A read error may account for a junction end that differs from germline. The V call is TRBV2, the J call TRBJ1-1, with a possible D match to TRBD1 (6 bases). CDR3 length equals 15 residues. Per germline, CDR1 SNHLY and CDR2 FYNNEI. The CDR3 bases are TGTGCCAGCGTCACAAGCGACAGGATGAACGCTGAAGCTTTCTTT. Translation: CASVTSDRMNAEAFF.

CDR3 in amino acids: CASSSREGTYNEQFF. The CDR3 DNA follows: TGTGCCAGCAGCTCCCGGGAGGGTACCTACAATGAGCAGTTCTTC. The V call is TRBV7-9, the J call TRBJ2-1; 8 bases line up with TRBD2. CDR3 length: 15 residues. The V gene end was trimmed by 4 bases and the J gene end by 2 bases; junction bases not matched to a gene: 4. The V gene's germline CDR1 is SEHNR and CDR2 FQNEAQ (reference sequence).

The chain's CDR3 is CASSQELAESSYEQYF. For the CDR3, the DNA is TGCGCCAGCAGCCAAGAGTTAGCGGAGAGCTCCTACGAGCAGTACTTC. This sequence joins TRBV4-1 and TRBJ2-7; D might be TRBD2 (6 bases). CDR1 and CDR2 (germline): MGHRA, YSYEKL. V was pared by 0 bases and J by 0 bases, with 12 bases between. The CDR3 length is 16 residues.

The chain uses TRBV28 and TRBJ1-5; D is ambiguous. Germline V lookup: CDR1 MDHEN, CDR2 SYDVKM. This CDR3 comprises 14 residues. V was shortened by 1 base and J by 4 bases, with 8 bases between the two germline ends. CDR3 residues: CASSLSGRNQPQHF. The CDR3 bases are TGTGCCAGCAGTTTATCTGGGAGAAATCAGCCCCAGCATTTT.

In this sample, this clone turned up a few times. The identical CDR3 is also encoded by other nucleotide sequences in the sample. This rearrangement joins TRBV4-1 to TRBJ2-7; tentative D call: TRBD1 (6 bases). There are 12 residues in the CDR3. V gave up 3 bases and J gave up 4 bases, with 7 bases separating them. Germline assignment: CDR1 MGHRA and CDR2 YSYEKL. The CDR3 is CASSQDSYEQYF. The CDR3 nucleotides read TGCGCCAGCAGCCAGGACAGTTACGAGCAGTACTTC.

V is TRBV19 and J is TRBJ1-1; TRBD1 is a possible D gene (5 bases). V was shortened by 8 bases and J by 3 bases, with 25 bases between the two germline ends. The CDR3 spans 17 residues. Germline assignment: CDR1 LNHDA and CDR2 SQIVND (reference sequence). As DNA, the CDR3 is TGTGCCAGTCGGAGGGGAGAGGGTTTCGCGTGGGACACTGAAGCTTTCTTT. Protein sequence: CASRRGEGFAWDTEAFF. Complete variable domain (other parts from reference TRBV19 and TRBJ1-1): DGGITQSPKYLFRKEGQNVTLSCEQNLNHDAMYWYRQDPGQGLRLIYYSQIVNDFQKGDIAEGYSVSREKKESFPLTVTSAQKNPTAFYLCASRRGEGFAWDTEAFFGQGTRLTVV.

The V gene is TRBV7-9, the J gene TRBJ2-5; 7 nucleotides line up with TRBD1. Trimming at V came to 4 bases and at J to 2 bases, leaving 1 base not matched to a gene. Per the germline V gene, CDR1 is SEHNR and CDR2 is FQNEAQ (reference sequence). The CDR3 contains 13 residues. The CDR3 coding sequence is TGTGCCAGCAGCTGGACAGGACAAGAGACCCAGTACTTC. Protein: CASSWTGQETQYF.

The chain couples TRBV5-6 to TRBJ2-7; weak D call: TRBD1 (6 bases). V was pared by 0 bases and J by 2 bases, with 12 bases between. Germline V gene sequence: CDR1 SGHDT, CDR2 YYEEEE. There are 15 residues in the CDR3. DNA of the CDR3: TGTGCCAGCAGCTTGGTCTGGGGGCAAACCTACGAGCAGTACTTC. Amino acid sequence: CASSLVWGQTYEQYF.

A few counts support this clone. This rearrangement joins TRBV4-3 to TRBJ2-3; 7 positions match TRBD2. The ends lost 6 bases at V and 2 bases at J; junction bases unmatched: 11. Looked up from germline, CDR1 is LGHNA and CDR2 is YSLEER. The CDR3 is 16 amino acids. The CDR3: CASSPMTAGYTDTQYF. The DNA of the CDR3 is TGCGCCAGCAGTCCTATGACAGCGGGGTACACAGATACGCAGTATTTT.

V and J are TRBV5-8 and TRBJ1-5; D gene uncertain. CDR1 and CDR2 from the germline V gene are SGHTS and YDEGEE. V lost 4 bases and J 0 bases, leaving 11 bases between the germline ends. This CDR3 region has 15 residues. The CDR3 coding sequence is TGTGCCAGCAGCCCCGGACTTGATAGCAATCAGCCCCAGCATTTT. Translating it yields CASSPGLDSNQPQHF.